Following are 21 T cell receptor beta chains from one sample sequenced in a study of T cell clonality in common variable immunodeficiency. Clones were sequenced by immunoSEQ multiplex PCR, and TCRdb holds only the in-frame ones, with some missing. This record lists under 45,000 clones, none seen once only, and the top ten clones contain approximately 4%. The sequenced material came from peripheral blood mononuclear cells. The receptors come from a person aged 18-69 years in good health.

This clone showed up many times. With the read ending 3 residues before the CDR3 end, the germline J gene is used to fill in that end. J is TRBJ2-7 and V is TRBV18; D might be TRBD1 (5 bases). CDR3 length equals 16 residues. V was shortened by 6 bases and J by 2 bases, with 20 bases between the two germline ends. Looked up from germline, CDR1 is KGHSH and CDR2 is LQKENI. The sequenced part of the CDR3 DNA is TGTGCCAGCTCCCCTAAGGGGCAGGGTGTAACCTACGAG. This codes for CASSPKGQGVTYE. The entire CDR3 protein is CASSPKGQGVTYEQYF.

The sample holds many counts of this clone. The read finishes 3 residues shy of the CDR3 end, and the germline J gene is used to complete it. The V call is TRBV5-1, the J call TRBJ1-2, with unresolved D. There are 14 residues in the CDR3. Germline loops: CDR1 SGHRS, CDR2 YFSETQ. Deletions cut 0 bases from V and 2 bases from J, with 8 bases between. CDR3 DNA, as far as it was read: TGCGCCAGCAGCTTGGGGATGGGCAACTATGGC. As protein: CASSLGMGNYG. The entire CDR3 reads CASSLGMGNYGYTF.

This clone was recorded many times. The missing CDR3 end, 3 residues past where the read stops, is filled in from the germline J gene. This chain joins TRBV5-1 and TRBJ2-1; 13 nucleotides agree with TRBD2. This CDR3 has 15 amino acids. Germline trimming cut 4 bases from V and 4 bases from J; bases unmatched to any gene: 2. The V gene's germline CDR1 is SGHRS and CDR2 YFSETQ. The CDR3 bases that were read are TGCGCCAGCAGCCGGACTAGCGGGAGATACAATGAG. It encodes CASSRTSGRYNE. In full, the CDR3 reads CASSRTSGRYNEQFF.

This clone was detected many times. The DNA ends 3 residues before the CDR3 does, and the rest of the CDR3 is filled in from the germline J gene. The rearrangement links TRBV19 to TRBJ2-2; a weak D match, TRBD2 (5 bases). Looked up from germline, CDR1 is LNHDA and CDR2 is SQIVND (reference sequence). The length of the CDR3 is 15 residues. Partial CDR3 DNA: TGTGCCAGTATCGGAAGAGGGCAGAGTAACGAAAAG. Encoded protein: CASIGRGQSNEK. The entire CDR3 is CASIGRGQSNEKLFF. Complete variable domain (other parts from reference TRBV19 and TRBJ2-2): DGGITQSPKYLFRKEGQNVTLSCEQNLNHDAMYWYRQDPGQGLRLIYYSQIVNDFQKGDIAEGYSVSREKKESFPLTVTSAQKNPTAFYLCASIGRGQSNEKLFFGEGSRLTVL.

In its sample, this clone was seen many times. CDR3 loop: CASTLQGALNTEAFF. Incomplete CDR3 DNA: TGTGCCAGCACCCTACAGGGTGCGTTGAACACTGAA. This chain connects TRBV18 to TRBJ1-1; the D gene is possibly TRBD1 (6 bases). The read ends 3 residues shy of where the CDR3 ends; the end is completed using the germline J gene. This CDR3 spans 15 amino acids. V was clipped by 8 bases and J by 0 bases, with 16 bases between them. CDR1 is KGHSH, CDR2 LQKENI, per germline.

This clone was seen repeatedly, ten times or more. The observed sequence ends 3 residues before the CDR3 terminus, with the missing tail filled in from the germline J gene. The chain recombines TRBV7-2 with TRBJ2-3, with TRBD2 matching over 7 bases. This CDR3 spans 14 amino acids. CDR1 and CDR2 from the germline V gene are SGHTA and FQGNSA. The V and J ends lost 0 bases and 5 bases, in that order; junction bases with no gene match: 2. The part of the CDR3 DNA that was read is TGTGCCAGCAGCTTAGCGGGAGGGGAAGATACG. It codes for CASSLAGGEDT. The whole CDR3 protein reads CASSLAGGEDTQYF.

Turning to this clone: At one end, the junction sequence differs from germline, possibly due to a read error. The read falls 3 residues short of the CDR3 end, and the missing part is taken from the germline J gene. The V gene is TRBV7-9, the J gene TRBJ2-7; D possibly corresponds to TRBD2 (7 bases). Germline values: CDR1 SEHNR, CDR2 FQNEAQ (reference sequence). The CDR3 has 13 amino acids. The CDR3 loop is CSSSRGGAYEQYF. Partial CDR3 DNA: TGTTCCAGCAGCCGAGGGGGGGCCTACGAG. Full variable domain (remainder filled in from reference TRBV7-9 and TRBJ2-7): DTGVSQNPRHKITKRGQNVTFRCDPISEHNRLYWYRQTLGQGPEFLTYFQNEAQLEKSRLLSDRFSAERPKGSFSTLEIQRTEQGDSAMYLCSSSRGGAYEQYFGPGTRLTVT.

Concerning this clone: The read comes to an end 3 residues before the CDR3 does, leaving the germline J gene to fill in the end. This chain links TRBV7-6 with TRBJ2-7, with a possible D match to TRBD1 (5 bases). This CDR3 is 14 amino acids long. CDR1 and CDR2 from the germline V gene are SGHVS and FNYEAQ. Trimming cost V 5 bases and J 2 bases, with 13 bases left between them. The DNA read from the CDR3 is TGTGCCAGCAGCCCGGTGGCAGGGCCCTACGAG. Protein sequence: CASSPVAGPYE. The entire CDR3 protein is CASSPVAGPYEQYF.

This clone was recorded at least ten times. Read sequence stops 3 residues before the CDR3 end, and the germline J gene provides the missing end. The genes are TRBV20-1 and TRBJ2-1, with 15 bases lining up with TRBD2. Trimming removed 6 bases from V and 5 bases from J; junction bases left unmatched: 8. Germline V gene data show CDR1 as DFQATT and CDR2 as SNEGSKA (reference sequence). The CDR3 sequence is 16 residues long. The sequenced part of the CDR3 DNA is TGCAGTGCAGACGGACTAGCGGGGGGGATTAACAATGAG. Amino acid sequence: CSADGLAGGINNE. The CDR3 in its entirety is CSADGLAGGINNEQFF.

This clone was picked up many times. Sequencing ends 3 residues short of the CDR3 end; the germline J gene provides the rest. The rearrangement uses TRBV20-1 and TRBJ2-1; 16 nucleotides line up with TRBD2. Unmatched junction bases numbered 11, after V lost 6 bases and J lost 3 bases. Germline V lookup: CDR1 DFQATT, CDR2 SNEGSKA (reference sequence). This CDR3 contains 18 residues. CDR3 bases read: TGCAGTGCGAGTCCACCGGGACTAGCGGGGGGGCTCTACAATGAG. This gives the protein CSASPPGLAGGLYNE. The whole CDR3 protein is CSASPPGLAGGLYNEQFF.

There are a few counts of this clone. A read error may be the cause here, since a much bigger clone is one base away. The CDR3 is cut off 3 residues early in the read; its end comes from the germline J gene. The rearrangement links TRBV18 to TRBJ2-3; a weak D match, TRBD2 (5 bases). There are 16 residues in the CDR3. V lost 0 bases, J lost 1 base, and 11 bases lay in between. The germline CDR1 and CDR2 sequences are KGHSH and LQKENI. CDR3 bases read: TGTGCCAGCTCACCACCTAAGAGGGTCCGCACAGATACG. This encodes CASSPPKRVRTDT. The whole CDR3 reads CASSPPKRVRTDTQYF.

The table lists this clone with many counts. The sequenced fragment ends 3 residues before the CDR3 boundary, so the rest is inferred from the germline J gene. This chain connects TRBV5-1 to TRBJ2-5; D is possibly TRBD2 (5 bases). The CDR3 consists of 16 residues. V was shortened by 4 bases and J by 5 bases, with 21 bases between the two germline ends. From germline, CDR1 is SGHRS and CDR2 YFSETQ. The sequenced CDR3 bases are TGCGCCAGCAGCCTGAGGGTTGCAGGCTACGATGAGACC. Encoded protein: CASSLRVAGYDET. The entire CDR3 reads CASSLRVAGYDETQYF.

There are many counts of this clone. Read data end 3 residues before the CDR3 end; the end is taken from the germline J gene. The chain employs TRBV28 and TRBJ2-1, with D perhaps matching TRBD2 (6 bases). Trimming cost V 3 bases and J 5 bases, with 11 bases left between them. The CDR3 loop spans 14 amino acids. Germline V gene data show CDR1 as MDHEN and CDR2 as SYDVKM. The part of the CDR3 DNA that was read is TGTGCCAGCAGTTTCTCCTGGAGGGACAATGAG. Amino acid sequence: CASSFSWRDNE. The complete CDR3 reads CASSFSWRDNEQFF.

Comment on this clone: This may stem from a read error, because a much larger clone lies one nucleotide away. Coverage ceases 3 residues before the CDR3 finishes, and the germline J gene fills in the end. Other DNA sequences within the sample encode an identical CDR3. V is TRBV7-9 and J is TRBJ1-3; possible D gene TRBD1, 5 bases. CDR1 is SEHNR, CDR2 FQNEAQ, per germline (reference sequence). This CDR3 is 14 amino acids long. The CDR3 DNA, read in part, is TGTGCCAGCAGCTTGGGGACTTCTGGAAACACT. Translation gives CASSLGTSGNT. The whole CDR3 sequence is CASSLGTSGNTIYF.

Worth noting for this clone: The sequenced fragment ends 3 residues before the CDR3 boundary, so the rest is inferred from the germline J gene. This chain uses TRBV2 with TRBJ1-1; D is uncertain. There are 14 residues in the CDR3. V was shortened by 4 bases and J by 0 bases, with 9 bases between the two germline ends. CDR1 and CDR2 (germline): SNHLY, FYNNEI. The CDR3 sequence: CASSVVGMNTEAFF. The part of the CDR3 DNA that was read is TGTGCCAGCAGTGTTGTGGGCATGAACACTGAA.

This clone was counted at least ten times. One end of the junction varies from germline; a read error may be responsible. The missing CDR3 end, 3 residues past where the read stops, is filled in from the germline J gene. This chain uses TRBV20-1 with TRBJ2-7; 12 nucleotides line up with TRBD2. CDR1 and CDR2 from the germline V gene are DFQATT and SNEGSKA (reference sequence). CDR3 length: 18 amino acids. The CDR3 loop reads CSAREASGRVGGSYEQYF. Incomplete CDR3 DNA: TGCAGTGCAAGAGAGGCTAGCGGGAGGGTGGGGGGCTCCTACGAG.

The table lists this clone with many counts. The CDR3 is CASSFQGRYTF. CDR3 DNA, as far as it was read: TGCGCCAGCAGCTTCCAGGGAAGA. The J gene is TRBJ1-2, the V gene TRBV5-1; D possibly corresponds to TRBD1 (5 bases). The missing CDR3 end, 3 residues past where the read stops, is filled in from the germline J gene. The CDR3 is made up of 11 amino acids. Germline lookup yields CDR1 SGHRS and CDR2 YFSETQ.

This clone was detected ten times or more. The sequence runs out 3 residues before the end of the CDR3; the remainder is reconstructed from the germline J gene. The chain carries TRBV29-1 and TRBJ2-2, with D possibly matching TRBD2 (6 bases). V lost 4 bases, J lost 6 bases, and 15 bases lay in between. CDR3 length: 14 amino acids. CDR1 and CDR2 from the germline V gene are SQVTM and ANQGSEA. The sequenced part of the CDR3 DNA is TGCAGCGTTGGTCGCGGGAATAGGGCCGGGGAG. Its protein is CSVGRGNRAGE. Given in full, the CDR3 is CSVGRGNRAGELFF.

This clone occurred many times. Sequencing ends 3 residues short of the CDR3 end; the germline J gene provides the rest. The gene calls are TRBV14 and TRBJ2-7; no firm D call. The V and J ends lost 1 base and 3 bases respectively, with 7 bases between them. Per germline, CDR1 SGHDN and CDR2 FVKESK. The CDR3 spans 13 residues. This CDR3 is CASSQVGGYEQYF. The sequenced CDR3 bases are TGTGCCAGCAGCCAAGTAGGCGGCTACGAG. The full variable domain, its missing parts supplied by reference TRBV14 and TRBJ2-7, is EAGVTQFPSHSVIEKGQTVTLRCDPISGHDNLYWYRRVMGKEIKFLLHFVKESKQDESGMPNNRFLAERTGGTYSTLKVQPAELEDSGVYFCASSQVGGYEQYFGPGTRLTVT.

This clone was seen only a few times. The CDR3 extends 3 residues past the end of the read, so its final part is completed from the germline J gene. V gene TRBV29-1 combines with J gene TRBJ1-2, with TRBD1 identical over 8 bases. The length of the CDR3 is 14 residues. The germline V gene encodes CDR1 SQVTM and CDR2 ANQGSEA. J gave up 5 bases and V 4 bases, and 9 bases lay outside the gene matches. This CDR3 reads CSVGLRTGWYGYTF. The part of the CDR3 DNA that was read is TGCAGCGTTGGACTTCGGACAGGGTGGTATGGC. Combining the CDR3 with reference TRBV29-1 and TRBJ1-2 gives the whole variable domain SAVISQKPSRDICQRGTSLTIQCQVDSQVTMMFWYRQQPGQSLTLIATANQGSEATYESGFVIDKFPISRPNLTFSTLTVSNMSPEDSSIYLCSVGLRTGWYGYTFGSGTRLTVV.

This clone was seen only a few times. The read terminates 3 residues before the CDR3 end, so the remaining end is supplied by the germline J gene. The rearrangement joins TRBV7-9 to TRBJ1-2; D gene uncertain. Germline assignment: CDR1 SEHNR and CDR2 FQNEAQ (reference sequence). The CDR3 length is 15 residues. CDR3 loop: CASRYTSGQSNDYTF. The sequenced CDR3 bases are TGTGCCAGCAGGTACACTAGCGGTCAAAGCAATGAC. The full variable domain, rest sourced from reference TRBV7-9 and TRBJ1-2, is DTGVSQNPRHKITKRGQNVTFRCDPISEHNRLYWYRQTLGQGPEFLTYFQNEAQLEKSRLLSDRFSAERPKGSFSTLEIQRTEQGDSAMYLCASRYTSGQSNDYTFGSGTRLTVV.